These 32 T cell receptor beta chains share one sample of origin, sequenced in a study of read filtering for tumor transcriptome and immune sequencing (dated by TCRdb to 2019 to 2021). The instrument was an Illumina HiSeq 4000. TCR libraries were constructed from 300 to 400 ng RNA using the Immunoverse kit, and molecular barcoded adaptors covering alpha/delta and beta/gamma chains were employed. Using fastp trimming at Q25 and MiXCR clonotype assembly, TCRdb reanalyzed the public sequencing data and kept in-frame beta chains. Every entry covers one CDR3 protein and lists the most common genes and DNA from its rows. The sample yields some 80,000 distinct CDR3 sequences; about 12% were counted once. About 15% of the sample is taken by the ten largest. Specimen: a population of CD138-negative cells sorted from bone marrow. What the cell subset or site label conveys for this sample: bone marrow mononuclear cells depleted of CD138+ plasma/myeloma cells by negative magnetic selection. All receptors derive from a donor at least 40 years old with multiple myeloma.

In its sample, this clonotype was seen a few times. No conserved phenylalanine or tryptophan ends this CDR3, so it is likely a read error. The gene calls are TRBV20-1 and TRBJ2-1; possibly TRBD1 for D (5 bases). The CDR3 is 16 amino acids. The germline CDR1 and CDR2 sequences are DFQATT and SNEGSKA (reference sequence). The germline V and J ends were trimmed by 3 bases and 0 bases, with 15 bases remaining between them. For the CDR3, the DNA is TGCAGTGCTAGGGCGAAGGTAGGGGTCTCCTACAATGAGCAGTTCCTC. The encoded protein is CSARAKVGVSYNEQFL.

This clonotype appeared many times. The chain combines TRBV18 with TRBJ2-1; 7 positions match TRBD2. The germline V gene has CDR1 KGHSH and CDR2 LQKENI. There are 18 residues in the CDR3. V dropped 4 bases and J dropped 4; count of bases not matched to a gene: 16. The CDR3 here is CASSQGSAREYEYNEQFF. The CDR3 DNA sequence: TGTGCCAGCTCACAGGGGAGCGCGCGGGAGTACGAATACAATGAGCAGTTCTTC.

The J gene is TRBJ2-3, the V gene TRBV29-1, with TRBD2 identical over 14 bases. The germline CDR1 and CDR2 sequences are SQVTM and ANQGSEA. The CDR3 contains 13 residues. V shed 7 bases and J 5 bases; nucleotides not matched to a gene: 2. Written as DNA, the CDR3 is TGCAGCGGACTAGCGGGAGGGAAAGATACGCAGTATTTT. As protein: CSGLAGGKDTQYF.

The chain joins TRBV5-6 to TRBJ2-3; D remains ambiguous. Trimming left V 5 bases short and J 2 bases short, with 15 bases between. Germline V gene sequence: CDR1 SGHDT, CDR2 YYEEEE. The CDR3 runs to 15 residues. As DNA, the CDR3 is TGTGCCAGCAGGGGGTTAGGTGGCCCCACAGATACGCAGTATTTT. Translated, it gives CASRGLGGPTDTQYF.

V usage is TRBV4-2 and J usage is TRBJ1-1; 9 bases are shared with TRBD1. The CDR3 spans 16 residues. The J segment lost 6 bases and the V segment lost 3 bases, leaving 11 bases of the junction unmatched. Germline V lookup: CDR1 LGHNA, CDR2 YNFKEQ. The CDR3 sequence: CASSHPEGQGKAEAFF. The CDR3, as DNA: TGTGCCAGCAGCCACCCCGAAGGACAGGGGAAAGCTGAAGCTTTCTTT.

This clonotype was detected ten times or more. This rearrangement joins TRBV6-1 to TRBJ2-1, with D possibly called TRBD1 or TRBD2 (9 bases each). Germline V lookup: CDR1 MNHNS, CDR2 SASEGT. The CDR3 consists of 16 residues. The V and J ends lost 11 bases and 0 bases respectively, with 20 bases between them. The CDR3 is CASRRGGQGSYNEQFF. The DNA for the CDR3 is TGTGCCTCGAGGCGGGGGGGACAGGGCTCCTACAATGAGCAGTTCTTC.

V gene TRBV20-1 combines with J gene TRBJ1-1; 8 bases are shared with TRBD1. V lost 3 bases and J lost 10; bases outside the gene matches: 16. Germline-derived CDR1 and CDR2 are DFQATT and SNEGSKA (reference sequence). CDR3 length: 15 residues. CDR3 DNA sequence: TGCAGTGCTAGGAAGCAGGGGGCCCGTACATTGGTAGCTTTCTTT. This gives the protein CSARKQGARTLVAFF.

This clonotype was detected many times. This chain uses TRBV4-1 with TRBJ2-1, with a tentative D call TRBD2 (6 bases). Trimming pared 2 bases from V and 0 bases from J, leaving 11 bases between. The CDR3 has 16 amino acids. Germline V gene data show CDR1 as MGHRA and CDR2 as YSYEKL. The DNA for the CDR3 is TGCGCCAGCAGCCAACTCGGGACTTCCTCCTACAATGAGCAGTTCTTC. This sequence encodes CASSQLGTSSYNEQFF.

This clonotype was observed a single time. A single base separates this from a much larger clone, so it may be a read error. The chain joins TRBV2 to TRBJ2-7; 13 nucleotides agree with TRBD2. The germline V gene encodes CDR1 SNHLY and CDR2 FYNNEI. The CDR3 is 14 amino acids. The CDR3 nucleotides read TGTGCCGGCAGCCCGGGACTAGCGGGAAGGGAGCAGTACTTC. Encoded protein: CAGSPGLAGREQYF.

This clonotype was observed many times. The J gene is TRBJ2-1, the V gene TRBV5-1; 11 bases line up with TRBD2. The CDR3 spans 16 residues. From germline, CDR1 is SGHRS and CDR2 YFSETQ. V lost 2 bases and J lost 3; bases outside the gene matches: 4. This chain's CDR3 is CASSFYLAGGYNEQFF. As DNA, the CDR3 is TGCGCCAGCAGCTTTTATCTAGCGGGGGGCTACAATGAGCAGTTCTTC.

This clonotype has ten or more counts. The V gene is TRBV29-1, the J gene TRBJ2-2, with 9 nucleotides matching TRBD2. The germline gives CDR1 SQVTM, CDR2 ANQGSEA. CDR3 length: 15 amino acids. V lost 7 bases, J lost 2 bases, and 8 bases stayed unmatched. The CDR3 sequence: CSASWTSVNTGELFF. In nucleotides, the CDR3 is TGCAGCGCATCCTGGACTAGCGTAAACACCGGGGAGCTGTTTTTT.

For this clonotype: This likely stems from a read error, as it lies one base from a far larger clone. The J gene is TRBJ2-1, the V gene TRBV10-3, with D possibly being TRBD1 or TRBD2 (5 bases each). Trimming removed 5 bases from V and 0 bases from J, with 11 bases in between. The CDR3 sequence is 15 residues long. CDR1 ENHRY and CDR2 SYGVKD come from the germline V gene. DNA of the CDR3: TGTGCCATCAGTACTGGGACGGCCTCCTACAATGAGCAGTTCTTC. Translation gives CAISTGTASYNEQFF.

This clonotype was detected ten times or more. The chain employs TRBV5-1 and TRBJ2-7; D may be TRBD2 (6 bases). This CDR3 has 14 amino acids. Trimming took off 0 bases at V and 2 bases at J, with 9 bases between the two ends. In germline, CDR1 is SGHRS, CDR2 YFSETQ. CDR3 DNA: TGCGCCAGCAGCTTGGAAGGGAGGACCTACGAGCAGTACTTC. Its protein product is CASSLEGRTYEQYF.

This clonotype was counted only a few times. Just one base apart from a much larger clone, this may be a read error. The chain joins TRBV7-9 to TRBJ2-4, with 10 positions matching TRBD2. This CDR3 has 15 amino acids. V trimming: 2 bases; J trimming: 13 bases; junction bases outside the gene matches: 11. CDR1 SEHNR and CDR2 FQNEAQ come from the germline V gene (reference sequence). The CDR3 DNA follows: TGTGCCAGCAGCTTACCATCTGCACTTAGCGGGGGGCAGTACTTC. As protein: CASSLPSALSGGQYF.

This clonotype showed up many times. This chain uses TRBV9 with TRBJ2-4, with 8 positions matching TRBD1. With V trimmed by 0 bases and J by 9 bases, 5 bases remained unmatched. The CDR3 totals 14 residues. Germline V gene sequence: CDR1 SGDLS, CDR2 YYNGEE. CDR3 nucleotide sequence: TGTGCCAGCAGCGTAGATGTACAGGGGGGCATTCAGTACTTC. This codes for CASSVDVQGGIQYF.

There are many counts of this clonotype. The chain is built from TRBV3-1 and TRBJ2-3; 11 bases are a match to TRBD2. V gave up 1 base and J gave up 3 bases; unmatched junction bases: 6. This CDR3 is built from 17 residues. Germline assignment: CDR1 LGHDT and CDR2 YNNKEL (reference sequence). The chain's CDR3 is CASSQVKTSGKTDTQYF. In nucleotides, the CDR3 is TGTGCCAGCAGCCAAGTTAAGACTAGCGGGAAGACAGATACGCAGTATTTT.

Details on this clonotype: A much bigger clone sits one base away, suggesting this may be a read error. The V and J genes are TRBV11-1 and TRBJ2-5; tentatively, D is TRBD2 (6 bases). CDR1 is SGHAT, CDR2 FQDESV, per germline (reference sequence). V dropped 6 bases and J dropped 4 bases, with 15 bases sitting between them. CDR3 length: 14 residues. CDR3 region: CASSGRGIGETQYF. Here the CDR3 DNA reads TGTGCCAGCAGTGGACGGGGGATCGGAGAGACCCAGTACTTC.

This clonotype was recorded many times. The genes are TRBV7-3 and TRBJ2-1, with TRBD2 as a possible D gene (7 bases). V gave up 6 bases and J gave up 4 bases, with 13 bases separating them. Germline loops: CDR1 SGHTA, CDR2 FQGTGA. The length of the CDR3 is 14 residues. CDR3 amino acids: CASSRAGAYNEQFF. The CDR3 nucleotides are TGTGCCAGCAGTCGGGCGGGGGCGTACAATGAGCAGTTCTTC.

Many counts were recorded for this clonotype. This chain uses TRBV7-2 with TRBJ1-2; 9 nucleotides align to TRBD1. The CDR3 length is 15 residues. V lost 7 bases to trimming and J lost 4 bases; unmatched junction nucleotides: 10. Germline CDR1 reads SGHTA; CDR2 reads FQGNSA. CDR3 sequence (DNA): TGTGCCAGCACCCCCAGGGACAGGGTTGGCTATGGCTACACCTTC. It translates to CASTPRDRVGYGYTF.

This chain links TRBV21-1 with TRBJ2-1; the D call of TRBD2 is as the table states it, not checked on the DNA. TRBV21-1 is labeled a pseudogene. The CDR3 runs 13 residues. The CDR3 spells CASSKNRRLARFF. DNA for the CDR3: TGTGCCAGCAGCAAAAATAGGAGGCTGGCTCGGTTCTTC.

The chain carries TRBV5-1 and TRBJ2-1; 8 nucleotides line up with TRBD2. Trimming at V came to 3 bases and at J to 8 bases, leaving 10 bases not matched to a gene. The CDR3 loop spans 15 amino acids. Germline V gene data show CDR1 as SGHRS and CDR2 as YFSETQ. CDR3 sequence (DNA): TGCGCCAGCAGCTCGGGACTAGTGGGGGCTGATGAGCAGTTCTTC. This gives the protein CASSSGLVGADEQFF.

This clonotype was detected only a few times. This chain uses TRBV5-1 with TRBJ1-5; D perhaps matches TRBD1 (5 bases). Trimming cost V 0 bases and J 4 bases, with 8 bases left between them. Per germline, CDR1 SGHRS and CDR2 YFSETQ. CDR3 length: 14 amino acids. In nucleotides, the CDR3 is TGCGCCAGCAGCTTGGATGGGGGGAATCAGCCCCAGCATTTT. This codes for CASSLDGGNQPQHF.

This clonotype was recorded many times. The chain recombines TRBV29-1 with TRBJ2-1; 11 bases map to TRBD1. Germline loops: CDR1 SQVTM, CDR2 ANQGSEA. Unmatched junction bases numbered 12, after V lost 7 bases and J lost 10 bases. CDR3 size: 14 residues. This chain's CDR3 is CSAPRDRGSGEQFF. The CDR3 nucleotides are TGCAGCGCGCCTCGGGACAGGGGGTCTGGGGAGCAGTTCTTC.

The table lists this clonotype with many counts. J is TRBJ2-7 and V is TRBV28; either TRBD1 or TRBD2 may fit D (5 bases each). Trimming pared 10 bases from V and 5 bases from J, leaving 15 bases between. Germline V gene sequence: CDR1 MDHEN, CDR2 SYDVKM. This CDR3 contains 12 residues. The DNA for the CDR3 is TGTGCCATAAAAGGGACGCCCCACGAGCAGTACTTC. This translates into CAIKGTPHEQYF.

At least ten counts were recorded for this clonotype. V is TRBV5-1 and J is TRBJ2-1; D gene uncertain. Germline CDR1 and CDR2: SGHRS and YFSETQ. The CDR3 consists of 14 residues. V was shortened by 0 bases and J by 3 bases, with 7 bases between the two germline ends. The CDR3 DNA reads TGCGCCAGCAGCTTGGAGGGTTTCTACAATGAGCAGTTCTTC. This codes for CASSLEGFYNEQFF.

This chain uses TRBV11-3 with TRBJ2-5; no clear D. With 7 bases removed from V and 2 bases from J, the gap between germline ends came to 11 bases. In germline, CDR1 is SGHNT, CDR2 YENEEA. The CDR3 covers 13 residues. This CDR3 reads CASTRVLQETQYF. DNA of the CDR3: TGTGCCAGCACCCGGGTCCTTCAAGAGACCCAGTACTTC.

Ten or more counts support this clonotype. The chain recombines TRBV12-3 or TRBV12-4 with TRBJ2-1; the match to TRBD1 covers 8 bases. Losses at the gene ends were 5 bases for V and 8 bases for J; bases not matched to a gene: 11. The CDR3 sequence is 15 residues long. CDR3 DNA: TGTGCCAGCAGTCCCTACGGGACAGGTGTGTATGAGCAGTTCTTC. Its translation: CASSPYGTGVYEQFF.

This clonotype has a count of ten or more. This CDR3 reads CSVMGLAGAGANVLTF. Here the CDR3 DNA reads TGCAGTGTTATGGGACTAGCGGGAGCTGGGGCCAACGTCCTGACTTTC. The genes are TRBV29-1 and TRBJ2-6, with 14 bases identical to TRBD2. Looked up from germline, CDR1 is SQVTM and CDR2 is ANQGSEA. This CDR3 has 16 residues.

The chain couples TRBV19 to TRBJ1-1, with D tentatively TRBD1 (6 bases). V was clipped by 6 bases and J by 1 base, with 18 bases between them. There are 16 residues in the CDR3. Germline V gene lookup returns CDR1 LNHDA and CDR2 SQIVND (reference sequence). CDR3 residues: CASSKGAGAPNTEAFF. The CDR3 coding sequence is TGTGCCAGTAGCAAGGGAGCAGGGGCCCCGAACACTGAAGCTTTCTTT.

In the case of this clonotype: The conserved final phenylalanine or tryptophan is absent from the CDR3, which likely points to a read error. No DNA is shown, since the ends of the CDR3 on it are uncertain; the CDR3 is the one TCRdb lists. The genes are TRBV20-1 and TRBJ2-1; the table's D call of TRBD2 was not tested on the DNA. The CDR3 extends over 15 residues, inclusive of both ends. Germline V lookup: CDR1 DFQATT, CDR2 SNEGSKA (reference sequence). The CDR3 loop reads CSASGRSSNYNEQLL.

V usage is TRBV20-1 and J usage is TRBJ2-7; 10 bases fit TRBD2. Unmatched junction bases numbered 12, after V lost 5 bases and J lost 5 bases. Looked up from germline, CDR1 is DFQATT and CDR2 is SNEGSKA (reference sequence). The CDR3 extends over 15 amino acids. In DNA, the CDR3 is TGCAGTGCTGAGCAGCCTAGCGGGAGTTTAGACGAGCAGTACTTC. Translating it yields CSAEQPSGSLDEQYF.

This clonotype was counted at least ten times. Here the CDR3 DNA reads TGTGCCACCAGTAAACGGGACGGATCTAACTATGGCTACACCTTC. It specifies CATSKRDGSNYGYTF. This chain links TRBV24-1 with TRBJ1-2; tentatively, D is TRBD1 (5 bases). Germline V gene lookup returns CDR1 KGHDR and CDR2 SFDVKD. The CDR3 sequence is 15 residues long. With 6 bases removed from V and 0 bases from J, the gap between germline ends came to 13 bases.